These 24 T cell receptor beta chains originate from one sample sequenced in a study of OX40 agonist ivuxolimab in advanced cancers. The table came from immunoSEQ multiplex PCR; TCRdb's copy has only in-frame clones and leaves some out. The table has around 40,000 clones, about 90% seen once. Source: CD4+ or CD8+ T cells sorted from blood, taken in a trial of the OX40 agonist ivuxolimab. All receptors come from an adult with an advanced solid tumor such as melanoma, head and neck, liver or kidney cancer.

This CDR3 is CASSWRQATDTQYF. As DNA, the CDR3 is TGTGCCAGCAGTTGGAGACAGGCTACAGATACGCAGTATTTT. The chain joins TRBV6-6 to TRBJ2-3, with D perhaps TRBD1 (6 bases). CDR1 and CDR2 (germline): MNHNY, SVGAGI (reference sequence). The CDR3 totals 14 residues. Between the trimmed V and J ends, which lost 4 bases and 3 bases, there was a span of 11 bases.

The chain links TRBV5-5 to TRBJ1-3; D is unclear. V lost 0 bases and J 9 bases, leaving 10 bases between the germline ends. The CDR3 runs 13 residues. CDR1 is SGHKS and CDR2 is YYEKEE in the germline V gene (reference sequence). CDR3 nucleotides: TGTGCCAGCAGCTTGGACAGCCGCCCCACCATATATTTT. Translation gives CASSLDSRPTIYF.

This clone occurred once. The gene calls are TRBV5-8 and TRBJ2-2; maybe TRBD2 (5 bases). The germline gives CDR1 SGHTS, CDR2 YDEGEE. The CDR3 spans 15 residues. V lost 1 base and J 6 bases, leaving 13 bases between the germline ends. CDR3 protein: CASSLRSLAAGELFF. The CDR3 DNA is TGTGCCAGCAGCTTGAGATCCCTAGCCGCCGGGGAGCTGTTTTTT. Full variable domain (outside the CDR3, taken from reference TRBV5-8 and TRBJ2-2): EAGVTQSPTHLIKTRGQQATLRCSPISGHTSVYWYQQALGLGLQFLLWYDEGEERNRGNFPPRFSGRQFPNYSSELNVNALELEDSALYLCASSLRSLAAGELFFGEGSRLTVL.

The chain is built from TRBV28 and TRBJ2-2, with D unresolved. This CDR3 contains 10 residues. With 8 bases removed from V and 7 bases from J, the gap between germline ends came to 5 bases. Germline V CDR1 and CDR2: MDHEN, SYDVKM. The chain's CDR3 is CASGGGELFF. Here the CDR3 DNA reads TGTGCCAGCGGTGGCGGGGAGCTGTTTTTT. The complete variable domain, with remaining parts taken from reference TRBV28 and TRBJ2-2, reads DVKVTQSSRYLVKRTGEKVFLECVQDMDHENMFWYRQDPGLGLRLIYFSYDVKMKEKGDIPEGYSVSREKKERFSLILESASTNQTSMYLCASGGGELFFGEGSRLTVL.

The V gene is TRBV9, the J gene TRBJ2-1; no clear D gene. CDR1 is SGDLS and CDR2 is YYNGEE in the germline V gene. With 7 bases removed from V and 3 bases from J, the gap between germline ends came to 8 bases. This CDR3 region has 12 residues. The DNA of the CDR3 is TGTGCCAGCGACAATTACTACAATGAGCAGTTCTTC. This encodes CASDNYYNEQFF.

The chain combines TRBV2 with TRBJ1-6, with D maybe TRBD1 (6 bases). The germline gives CDR1 SNHLY, CDR2 FYNNEI. V shed 5 bases and J shed 0 bases, with 14 bases lying between them. This CDR3 is built from 17 residues. Here the CDR3 reads CASSRDTTSSYNSPLHF. The CDR3, as DNA: TGTGCCAGCAGTCGGGACACTACTAGCTCCTATAATTCACCCCTCCACTTT.

V gene TRBV15 combines with J gene TRBJ2-5; the D is unclear. The CDR3 is made up of 13 amino acids. CDR1 is LNHNV, CDR2 YYDKDF, per germline (reference sequence). The germline V and J ends were trimmed by 0 bases and 8 bases, with 10 bases remaining between them. For the CDR3, the DNA is TGTGCCACCAGCAGAGATTCGACCACCACCCAGTACTTC. Protein sequence: CATSRDSTTTQYF.

This clone has a single count. The J gene is TRBJ2-5, the V gene TRBV11-1, with D possibly being TRBD2 (7 bases). Germline V gives CDR1 SGHAT, CDR2 FQDESV (reference sequence). This CDR3 spans 13 amino acids. Trimming removed 3 bases at V and 5 bases at J, with 10 bases between. The CDR3 reads CASSFGGRETQYF. Written as DNA, the CDR3 is TGTGCCAGCAGCTTCGGGGGGCGGGAGACCCAGTACTTC.

This clone was counted only a few times. The V and J genes are TRBV9 and TRBJ1-1; a possible D gene is TRBD1 (6 bases). CDR3 length equals 13 residues. The V end lost 0 bases, the J end lost 8 bases, and 11 bases lay between the germline ends. Germline assignment: CDR1 SGDLS and CDR2 YYNGEE. The CDR3 loop is CASSVVRGAEAFF. CDR3 nucleotides: TGTGCCAGCAGCGTAGTCAGGGGCGCGGAAGCTTTCTTT.

This sequence joins TRBV10-3 and TRBJ2-7, with 9 bases matching TRBD1. The CDR3 is 12 residues long. From germline, CDR1 is ENHRY and CDR2 SYGVKD. With 10 bases clipped from V and 5 bases from J, the junction kept 6 bases outside the gene matches. The chain's CDR3 is CATQTGGDEQYF. The DNA of the CDR3 is TGTGCCACCCAGACAGGGGGGGACGAGCAGTACTTC.

The chain links TRBV7-7 to TRBJ1-3, with no clear D. This CDR3 is built from 13 residues. Deletions cut 11 bases from V and 0 bases from J, with 11 bases between. Per germline, CDR1 SSHAT and CDR2 FNYEAQ (reference sequence). The CDR3 bases are TGTGCCGTCAGCGATAACTCTGGAAACACCATATATTTT. Residues: CAVSDNSGNTIYF.

The chain uses TRBV29-1 and TRBJ1-2, with D perhaps TRBD1 (6 bases). Germline-derived CDR1 and CDR2 are SQVTM and ANQGSEA. Between the trimmed V and J ends, which lost 4 bases and 7 bases, there was a span of 13 bases. This CDR3 comprises 12 residues. The CDR3 nucleotides read TGCAGCGTTGGAGGAGGGGGACGTGGCTACACCTTC. Translated, it gives CSVGGGGRGYTF. Together with reference TRBV29-1 and TRBJ1-2, the CDR3 gives the full variable domain: SAVISQKPSRDICQRGTSLTIQCQVDSQVTMMFWYRQQPGQSLTLIATANQGSEATYESGFVIDKFPISRPNLTFSTLTVSNMSPEDSSIYLCSVGGGGRGYTFGSGTRLTVV.

The chain links TRBV19 to TRBJ1-5; tentatively, D is TRBD1 (6 bases). V lost 5 bases, J lost 4 bases, and 12 bases lay in between. The CDR3 runs 14 residues. The germline gives CDR1 LNHDA, CDR2 SQIVND (reference sequence). This chain's CDR3 is CASSVDSGNQPQHF. Written as DNA, the CDR3 is TGTGCCAGTAGTGTGGACAGCGGGAATCAGCCCCAGCATTTT.

The chain couples TRBV14 to TRBJ1-2, with 8 bases lining up with TRBD1. Germline CDR1 is SGHDN and CDR2 is FVKESK. The CDR3 is 17 amino acids. V lost 2 bases to trimming and J lost 6 bases; unmatched junction nucleotides: 14. The CDR3 is CASSQTTETTGGHGYTF. The CDR3 DNA reads TGTGCCAGCAGCCAAACCACAGAAACTACAGGGGGACATGGCTACACCTTC.

This chain connects TRBV5-1 to TRBJ1-1; 8 positions match TRBD1. The ends lost 4 bases at V and 3 bases at J; junction bases unmatched: 11. CDR1 is SGHRS, CDR2 YFSETQ, per germline. This CDR3 region has 16 residues. CDR3 nucleotide sequence: TGCGCCAGCAGCCTACCTAGCTCAGGGGGCTACACTGAAGCTTTCTTT. Translated: CASSLPSSGGYTEAFF.

The chain carries TRBV9 and TRBJ2-3, with D possibly being TRBD2 (5 bases). Trimming took 3 bases from V and 4 from J, leaving 15 bases between them. The V gene's germline CDR1 is SGDLS and CDR2 YYNGEE. CDR3 length equals 15 residues. The CDR3 loop reads CASSAYLSGADTQYF. For the CDR3, the DNA is TGTGCCAGCAGCGCTTATCTTTCCGGGGCAGATACGCAGTATTTT. The entire variable domain, with the rest obtained from reference TRBV9 and TRBJ2-3, is as follows: DSGVTQTPKHLITATGQRVTLRCSPRSGDLSVYWYQQSLDQGLQFLIQYYNGEERAKGNILERFSAQQFPDLHSELNLSSLELGDSALYFCASSAYLSGADTQYFGPGTRLTVL.

This rearrangement joins TRBV19 to TRBJ2-1; 9 nucleotides line up with TRBD1. V lost 7 bases and J lost 1; bases outside the gene matches: 14. Per the germline V gene, CDR1 is LNHDA and CDR2 is SQIVND (reference sequence). This CDR3 is 18 amino acids long. CDR3 sequence reads: CASTARQGERASYNEQFF. The CDR3 nucleotides read TGTGCCAGTACGGCGCGACAGGGGGAGAGGGCATCCTACAATGAGCAGTTCTTC.

The chain is built from TRBV4-1 and TRBJ2-7, with D uncertain. Germline-derived CDR1 and CDR2 are MGHRA and YSYEKL. CDR3 size: 14 residues. V was pared by 1 base and J by 4 bases, with 11 bases between. This chain's CDR3 is CASSQVGSRYEQYF. CDR3 coding DNA: TGCGCCAGCAGCCAAGTGGGTAGCCGGTACGAGCAGTACTTC.

The V gene is TRBV7-9, the J gene TRBJ2-7; no definite D call. Germline-derived CDR1 and CDR2 are SEHNR and FQNEAQ (reference sequence). CDR3 length equals 16 residues. V lost 1 base to trimming and J lost 3 bases, with 16 bases between them. The CDR3 loop reads CASSLVVAGDYYEQYF. The CDR3 nucleotides read TGTGCCAGCAGCTTAGTGGTCGCAGGAGATTACTACGAGCAGTACTTC. The full variable domain, rest sourced from reference TRBV7-9 and TRBJ2-7, is DTGVSQNPRHKITKRGQNVTFRCDPISEHNRLYWYRQTLGQGPEFLTYFQNEAQLEKSRLLSDRFSAERPKGSFSTLEIQRTEQGDSAMYLCASSLVVAGDYYEQYFGPGTRLTVT.

This chain uses TRBV4-1 with TRBJ1-1, with D hard to call. CDR3 size: 15 residues. V shed 1 base and J shed 3 bases, with 12 bases lying between them. From germline, CDR1 is MGHRA and CDR2 YSYEKL. CDR3 bases: TGCGCCAGCAGCCAAGTCGAAGGGTCGGACACTGAAGCTTTCTTT. It translates to CASSQVEGSDTEAFF.

J is TRBJ1-3 and V is TRBV5-1; the D gene is possibly TRBD1 (6 bases). Per the germline V gene, CDR1 is SGHRS and CDR2 is YFSETQ. CDR3 length: 15 residues. The V and J ends lost 2 bases and 0 bases respectively, with 9 bases between them. The CDR3 DNA follows: TGCGCCAGCAGCTTCGAGACAGGCTCTGGAAACACCATATATTTT. Its translation: CASSFETGSGNTIYF.

The J gene is TRBJ2-7, the V gene TRBV19, with 9 bases identical to TRBD2. This CDR3 comprises 16 residues. Trimming at V came to 5 bases and at J to 6 bases, leaving 14 bases not matched to a gene. Germline CDR1 is LNHDA and CDR2 is SQIVND (reference sequence). CDR3 sequence: CASSPRQLREGGEQYF. DNA for the CDR3: TGTGCCAGTAGTCCACGGCAGTTGCGGGAGGGGGGCGAGCAGTACTTC.

The CDR3 region is CASNSGLPNTGELFF. The CDR3 nucleotides are TGTGCCAGCAACTCGGGGCTACCGAACACCGGGGAGCTGTTTTTT. This rearrangement joins TRBV7-2 to TRBJ2-2; D assignment may be TRBD1 or TRBD2 (5 bases each). The CDR3 has 15 amino acids. V was cut by 7 bases and J by 0 bases, with 12 bases left in between. The germline gives CDR1 SGHTA, CDR2 FQGNSA.

V usage is TRBV28 and J usage is TRBJ1-5; 9 bases line up with TRBD1. CDR3 size: 18 residues. Germline CDR1 is MDHEN and CDR2 is SYDVKM. The junction had 14 bases not matched to a gene; V was cut back by 6 bases and J by 2 bases. The chain's CDR3 is CASRPYWTGAGGNQPQHF. The DNA for the CDR3 is TGTGCCAGCAGGCCCTATTGGACAGGGGCAGGTGGCAATCAGCCCCAGCATTTT.